The rows below give T cell receptor beta chains drawn from one sample of a study of cytomegalovirus exposure and HLA in healthy donors. Assay used: immunoSEQ multiplex PCR; TCRdb lists only in-frame clones, some missing. The table has some 220,000 clones, over 70% seen once. The sample was PBMCs. These TCRs come from a woman aged 55 to 70 in good health and CMV-seropositive. Each CDR3 is given with its conserved first and last residue. D genes are given only for firm matches. Not every row has a clone size; where given, it reads once, few, many or a size class.

CDR3 DNA	CDR3 protein	clone size	J gene	V gene	D gene
TGTGCCTGGAGTACCCTAATAGTGACCGGGGAGCTGTTTTTT	CAWSTLIVTGELFF	.	TRBJ2-2	TRBV30	.
TGTGCCAGCAGCCCAGGCGCCGGGGGAGACCAAGAGACCCAGTACTTC	CASSPGAGGDQETQYF	.	TRBJ2-5	TRBV11-2	.
TGTGCCAGCTCACTCCGACAGGATAGGGATGAAAAACTGTTTTTT	CASSLRQDRDEKLFF	.	TRBJ1-4	TRBV18	.
TGTGCCAGCTCACCGCCTCTAGCGGGAGATGTATATTTT	CASSPPLAGDVYF	.	TRBJ2-3	TRBV18	TRBD2
TGTGCCAGCAGTTCAGGACTAGCGGGAGTACGCAATGAGCAGTTCTTC	CASSSGLAGVRNEQFF	.	TRBJ2-1	TRBV6-5	TRBD2
TGTGCCAGCAGCCGACAGGGTCCGGGGGCCAACGTCCTGACTTTC	CASSRQGPGANVLTF	.	TRBJ2-6	TRBV4-2	TRBD1
TGCGCCAGCAGCTCCGGTGGGGGGGACACTGAAGCTTTCTTT	CASSSGGGDTEAFF	.	TRBJ1-1	TRBV5-1	.
TGCGCCAGCAGCACCGGACACTTAAACTATGGCTACACCTTC	CASSTGHLNYGYTF	.	TRBJ1-2	TRBV5-1	.
TGTGCCAGCAGCTCCCGGGGACAGGGGATTCGTAACACTGAAGCTTTCTTT	CASSSRGQGIRNTEAFF	.	TRBJ1-1	TRBV7-2	TRBD1
TGTGCCACTAAGGACGGGGGGGAGACCCAGTACTTC	CATKDGGETQYF	.	TRBJ2-5	TRBV2	TRBD2
TGCGCCAGCAGCTCGGGAGAGAGGAATACGCAGTATTTT	CASSSGERNTQYF	.	TRBJ2-3	TRBV10-2	.
TGCGCCAGCAGCTTGTTAAAGAACACTGAAGCTTTCTTT	CASSLLKNTEAFF	.	TRBJ1-1	TRBV5-1	.
TGTGCCAGCGGGTCTTTTTCAGGGGGAATCTCCTACGAGCAGTACTTC	CASGSFSGGISYEQYF	.	TRBJ2-7	TRBV9	TRBD1
TGTGCCAGTAGTTATACAGGGTTTTCGCCTGACTATGGCTACACCTTC	CASSYTGFSPDYGYTF	.	TRBJ1-2	TRBV19	.
TGTGCCAGCGGGGGACAGCTCCTTCAGGGTTCACCCCTCCACTTT	CASGGQLLQGSPLHF	.	TRBJ1-6	TRBV28	TRBD1
TGTGCCAGCAGCTTTGAGGGACAGGGGAACTATGGCTACACCTTC	CASSFEGQGNYGYTF	.	TRBJ1-2	TRBV7-9	TRBD1
TGTGCCAGCAGTTTCCCAGCGGGCGGGACAGATACGCAGTATTTT	CASSFPAGGTDTQYF	.	TRBJ2-3	TRBV6-5	.
TGCGCCAGTAAGGTAGCGGGGGGGCCCGAGCAGTACTTC	CASKVAGGPEQYF	.	TRBJ2-7	TRBV5-1	TRBD2
TGTGCCATCGGTCGACAGGGGGCGACCGAGCAGTACTTC	CAIGRQGATEQYF	.	TRBJ2-7	TRBV10-3	TRBD1
TGTGCCGGGGGACAGGGGACAGCGGGGGATACGCAGTATTTT	CAGGQGTAGDTQYF	.	TRBJ2-3	TRBV2	TRBD1
TGCGCCAGCAGCTCGACCAGGACACCCGGAAACACCATATATTTT	CASSSTRTPGNTIYF	.	TRBJ1-3	TRBV5-1	.
TGTGCCAGCAGTCCCGAAGTTGGGCGGGAGGGTGGTGGGGGGAAGTTCTTC	CASSPEVGREGGGGKFF	.	TRBJ2-1	TRBV27	TRBD2
TGTGCCAGCAGCTTAGATCACGAGCGGGGGGGCAGGAAGACCCAGTACTTC	CASSLDHERGGRKTQYF	.	TRBJ2-5	TRBV11-2	TRBD2
TGTGCTAGTGGTTTGTACAGGGATCGTTTCGATCAGCCCCAGCATTTT	CASGLYRDRFDQPQHF	.	TRBJ1-5	TRBV12-5	.
TGCGCCAGCAGCTTGGGGACAGGGGGCTATGGGACCGGGGAGCTGTTTTTT	CASSLGTGGYGTGELFF	.	TRBJ2-2	TRBV5-1	TRBD1
TGTGCCAGTTTTGGATCGGGCAAAAACATTCAGTACTTC	CASFGSGKNIQYF	.	TRBJ2-4	TRBV6-6	.
TGTGCCAGCAGCCTCTCCAGGGAAATAACTGGAAACACCATATATTTT	CASSLSREITGNTIYF	few	TRBJ1-3	TRBV5-4	.
TGTGCCAGCAGCTTAGGGCAGGGGGGATACGAGCAGTACTTC	CASSLGQGGYEQYF	.	TRBJ2-7	TRBV7-2	.
TGCGCCAGCAGCTTGCTCGCGGCGGGGGATAGCTATGGCTACACCTTC	CASSLLAAGDSYGYTF	.	TRBJ1-2	TRBV5-1	.
TGTGCCAGCAGTGGTGGGCCGAGCTCCTACAATGAGCAGTTCTTC	CASSGGPSSYNEQFF	.	TRBJ2-1	TRBV2	.
TGTGCCAGCAGCGTAGCTACGGGGTACGAGCAGTACTTC	CASSVATGYEQYF	.	TRBJ2-7	TRBV9	.